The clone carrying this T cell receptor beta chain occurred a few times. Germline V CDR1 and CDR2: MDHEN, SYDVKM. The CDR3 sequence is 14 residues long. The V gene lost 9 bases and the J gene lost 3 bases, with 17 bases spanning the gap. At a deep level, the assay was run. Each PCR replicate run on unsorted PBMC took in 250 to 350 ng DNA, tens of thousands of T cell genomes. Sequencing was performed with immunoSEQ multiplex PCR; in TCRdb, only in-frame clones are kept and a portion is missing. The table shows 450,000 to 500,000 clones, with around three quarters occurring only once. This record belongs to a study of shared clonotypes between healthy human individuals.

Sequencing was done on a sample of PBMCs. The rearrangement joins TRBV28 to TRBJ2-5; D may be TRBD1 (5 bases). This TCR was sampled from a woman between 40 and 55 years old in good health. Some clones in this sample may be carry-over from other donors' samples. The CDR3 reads CASSGLFTKETQYF. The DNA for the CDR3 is TGTGCCAGTTCAGGGTTATTTACGAAAGAGACCCAGTACTTC.